The subject of this entry is one TCR beta chain. The study recruited people aged about 18 to 95 years across about two dozen US areas. Clinical history reported by participants formed the basis on which cohorts were assigned. Among Cohort 3 donors, those recovered had two negative PCRs, clearance, or symptom resolution. The sample belongs to a study of blood T cell repertoires in COVID-19. Original handling: Researchers report that nucleated cell counts were estimated from reference gene primer amplification. Libraries were prepared by immunoSEQ multiplex PCR; TCRdb keeps only in-frame clonotypes and omits some of them. The DNA gave D and trimming, while V, J and clone size come from that table. This sample has 380,000 or so clones, with over 75% found just once. The source is a man aged 25-40 years who had recovered from COVID-19. Sequenced input: PBMCs or T cells enriched from blood (not recorded which).

The CDR3, as DNA: TGTGCCACCGAGACCGGGACAGCTAATTCACCCCTCCACTTT. It codes for CATETGTANSPLHF. The V call is TRBV5-5, the J call TRBJ1-6, with 7 bases fitting TRBD1. This CDR3 contains 14 residues. V lost 9 bases and J lost 6; bases outside the gene matches: 9. Germline CDR1 is SGHKS and CDR2 is YYEKEE (reference sequence).